The clone carrying this T cell receptor beta chain was seen a few times. V was cut by 2 bases and J by 8 bases, with 12 bases left in between. The CDR3 has 14 amino acids. Germline CDR1 is SEHNR and CDR2 is FQNEAQ (reference sequence). The data derive from a study of CD8+ T cells in alopecia areata. RNA was extracted and reverse transcribed into cDNA as the sequencing template. The protocol was immunoSEQ multiplex PCR, while the TCRdb copy is restricted to in-frame clones and leaves out a portion. The sample lists roughly 150,000 clones, under 60% occurring once. This TCR was recovered from a human donor with alopecia areata. The rearrangement joins TRBV7-9 to TRBJ1-4, with D unresolved. The starting material was CD4+ T cells sorted from blood, obtained at week 0. The CDR3 spells CASSLIGSSEKLFF. The CDR3 DNA is TGTGCCAGCAGCTTAATCGGCTCGTCGGAAAAACTGTTTTTT.